This TCR beta chain was retrieved from a study of cytomegalovirus exposure and HLA in healthy donors (dated by TCRdb to 2016 to 2017). The study in broad terms: An earlier analysis of several hundred of the donors reported roughly 270 Gb of sequence data and about 100 million unique TCR beta sequences from some 180 million T cells. High-throughput TCR immunosequencing, statistical association of individual TCRs with disease status, and machine learning were combined to predict cytomegalovirus infection status. The number of typed donors differed by locus: roughly 620-640 for A, B, C, DRB1 and DQB1; approximately 540 for DQA1; about 600 for DPA1; and around 490 for DPB1. The later analysis used no new phenotypic data to find candidate immune exposures, relying instead on TCR beta sequences and their occurrence across donors. To study patterns of TCR occurrence, a later analysis re-analyzed previously published TCR beta repertoires from 650 to 750 donors and added high-resolution HLA genotyping. Because of strong linkage in the cohort, roughly 5 DR-DQ haplotypes were treated as single units for association and clustering. Of the 350 to 400 genotyped donors, approximately 80% fell in the genetic ancestry cluster associated with self-reported Caucasian donors. Using immunosequencing, the study profiled T cell repertoires from about 610 subjects and related those repertoires to cytomegalovirus serostatus. Along with the approximately 700-subject first cohort, a separate validation cohort of about 110 different subjects was used. The aim of the study was to test whether cataloging public T cell receptors could identify signatures of past pathogen exposure. An earlier analysis of 587 of the donors used high-throughput TCR beta sequencing to judge whether each TCR beta V gene segment behaved as functional or pseudogenic. HLA typing included class I and class II loci at four-digit resolution. Genome-wide SNP genotypes for about 65% of the roughly 670 donors were used in a later genetic analysis, which treated that subset as a discovery cohort. All discovery cohort repertoires had been generated on a single sequencing platform. Among roughly 370 genotyped donors of the cohort, an average of around 240,000 unique TCR beta nucleotide sequences were sequenced per donor, 15% to 20% of them non-productive. Donor age, sex, ethnicity and CMV serostatus were compiled together with the repertoire data. Roughly 320 gigabases of sequencing data and 70 million to 100 million unique TCR sequences made up an early release that covered around 640 HLA-typed donors. Points the paper makes about the study in general: A later analysis found that HLA-associated TCR beta chains were more clonally expanded and had lower generation probabilities than equally common non-associated chains. HLA typing was unavailable for some donors at each locus, so association tests used only the typed subset. While some public TCRs were present in many individuals, most TCR sequences turned up only very rarely across donors. A further reported finding was that TCR beta sequences accurately predicted the HLA-A and HLA-B alleles for most subjects in the first cohort. The sequencing pipeline was judged likely to have produced a cluster of highly shared sequence variants as a technical artifact. Strong co-occurrence of HLA alleles, especially DR and DQ, made assigning TCR associations to individual alleles difficult. According to a later analysis, parvovirus B19, influenza, CMV and Epstein-Barr virus appeared linked to several top co-occurrence clusters. A later analysis found that TCR association rates varied across HLA loci, with DRB1 alleles showing the most associated TCRs and HLA-C alleles the fewest. According to the authors, the approach could potentially be generalized to other disease states and immunological phenotypes. Because counts were too low, about 17 rarely observed V segments, including chromosome 9 orphons, were excluded from the earlier analysis of a few hundred of the donors. CMV serostatus was the only immune exposure information available for the cohort. In both the original and validation cohorts, the classifier was reported to diagnose cytomegalovirus status with high specificity and sensitivity. An association between a missense DCLRE1C variant and V-gene and J-gene trimming of TCR beta chains was found in a later genetic analysis and replicated in an independent cohort. A later analysis associated about 17,000 TCR beta sequences with specific HLA alleles at a false discovery rate of 0.05. Most CMV-associated TCR beta chains appeared to be HLA-restricted in a later analysis, and the HLA associations seemed to be driven largely by CMV exposure. Presence/absence analyses assumed roughly uniform sequencing depth across donors, an assumption that may not hold. In vitro tests confirmed that a few of the cytomegalovirus-associated TCR beta chains recognize cytomegalovirus antigens. Compared with the approximately 700-donor mean, donors in an Asian-associated ancestry cluster had fewer N-insertions in productive TCRs, according to a later genetic analysis. In this cohort, only TCR beta chains were sequenced, and detectable features were limited by the absence of alpha or paired-chain data. A total of 150 to 200 TCR beta chains were listed by the study as associated with cytomegalovirus. Some IMGT-functional V segments, including TRBV6-2 and TRBV6-3, could not be distinguished by the 87-base-pair reads and were therefore excluded. Correlated functional status among segregating V segments might be attributable to linkage disequilibrium, but an unknown experimental factor could not be ruled out. In an earlier analysis of approximately 590 of the donors, most TCR beta V segments appeared in productive rearrangements about 90% or about 30% of the time, broadly matching IMGT annotations.

Receptor amplification or capture employed the immunoSEQ multiplex PCR assay. For the multiplex PCR, a mixture combining 60 forward primers for TCR Vbeta segments and 13 reverse primers for TCR Jbeta segments was used. The CDR3 region of rearranged TCR beta genes was amplified from genomic DNA with a multiplex PCR assay. On the Illumina HiSeq System, the amplified TCR beta libraries were sequenced as 87-base-pair reads. As for the original processing: In a later analysis, some 80 million unique TCR beta chains were counted across the 690 or so repertoires, and roughly 11 million of these chains were shared by at least two donors. Raw reads were error-corrected and collapsed into unique sequences with a nearest-neighbor algorithm that merged closely related sequences to remove PCR and sequencing errors. CDR3 sequences were aligned to IMGT reference sequences to assign V, D and J gene segments. For a sequence to be retained, at least a six-nucleotide match to both a V gene segment and a J gene segment was required. A rearrangement counted as productive if the CDR3 had no stop codons and remained in frame with V and J, and every other rearrangement counted as non-productive. Following IMGT convention, CDR3 was defined as the stretch from the second conserved V-encoded cysteine up to the conserved J-encoded phenylalanine. The earlier analysis of more than 450 of the donors excluded sequences that lacked an unambiguous match to a single V gene segment. In an earlier analysis of approximately 590 of the donors, V segments were called functional above 56.7% productive rearrangements and were called segregating when the between-donor standard deviation exceeded 5%. A statistical classification framework was built to diagnose cytomegalovirus status from the catalog of TCR beta chain sequences. V and J gene assignment, in a later analysis, came from comparing TCR nucleotide sequences with IMGT/GENE-DB human TR gene sequences. A later analysis assigned CDR3 sequences and most-parsimonious VDJ recombination scenarios with the TCRdist pipeline. In a later analysis, each TCR beta chain was defined by its CDR3 amino acid sequence together with its V-gene family, and reads without a unique V-gene family were excluded. A later analysis removed 600 or so highly shared, low-generation-probability nucleotide sequences to deal with suspected cross-contamination and a sequencing artifact. For each public chain, a later analysis derived a clonal expansion index from normalized ranks of inferred template counts within each repertoire. In a later analysis, generation probabilities were computed with a VDJ recombination model fitted to out-of-frame rearrangements, and the resulting probabilities were checked against IGoR. Hypergeometric tests were used in a later analysis to score TCR-TCR, TCR-HLA and TCR-CMV co-occurrence, with a repertoire-size bias correction applied to the TCR pairs. False discovery rates were estimated in a later analysis by permuting HLA or CMV assignments 20 times. In a later analysis, co-occurring TCRs were grouped with DBSCAN, and TCRdist sequence similarity was added when clustering was performed within HLA-allele-positive subsets. For co-occurrence clustering, repertoires with fewer than 30,000 or more than 120,000 public chains were excluded, along with four to six repertoires with anomalous nucleotide sharing. Drawn from immuneACCESS, this table holds only the in-frame rearrangements with V and J called that TCRdb kept. Clones are partly lost; checked studies trace under half to an unresolved V gene and leave the rest unexplained. That table furnishes V, J and clone size, whereas the DNA furnished D and trimming. Within this sample are 120,000 or so clones, with roughly 75% of them counted one time only. The ten largest clones add up to 11% of the sample.

The cohort consisted of hundreds of healthy bone marrow donors. Cohort members were all nominally healthy when sampled, although unrecorded immune exposures were likely present. The donor was CMV seropositive and was included in the group of 250 to 350 seropositive cohort members. Each donor provided a peripheral blood sample, and peripheral blood mononuclear cells were used for TCR beta sequencing. The Qiagen DNeasy Blood Extraction Kit was used to extract genomic DNA from the blood cell samples. As for this clone: Its specific antigen is unknown. Per-base qualities were not stored, and no clone one base away is much larger.

Its CDR3 holds 15 amino acids, cysteine through phenylalanine. CDR3 DNA is the only sequence kept; it has 45 bases, read in frame from the first base. V is shortened by 3 bases, J by 8 bases, and the region joining them spans 18 bases. According to the germline V gene, CDR1 reads SGHRS and CDR2 reads YFSETQ. The chain couples TRBV5-1 to TRBJ2-1; the D gene is possibly TRBD2, with 6 bases matching. This sequence originates from a man aged 30-40 years in good health and CMV-seropositive. The specimen was PBMCs. The CDR3 region: CASSSTRLPGDEQFF. The DNA sequence is given as TGCGCCAGCAGCTCAACTAGACTCCCGGGAGATGAGCAGTTCTTC.